This T cell receptor beta chain comes out of a study of cytomegalovirus exposure and HLA in healthy donors. Germline loops: CDR1 SGHRS, CDR2 YFSETQ. Trimming removed 5 bases from V and 4 bases from J, with 11 bases in between. This CDR3 contains 13 residues. Use of 60 Vbeta and 13 Jbeta primers characterized the PCR. Generated by immunoSEQ multiplex PCR, the TCRdb table keeps only in-frame clones and is missing some. Of approximately 110,000 clones listed, 67% are singletons. Likely unrecorded immune exposures existed in these nominally healthy donors. The receptor's source is a young man in good health and CMV-seropositive. The rearrangement links TRBV5-1 to TRBJ2-3; maybe TRBD2 (5 bases). Source material: PBMCs. The DNA of the CDR3 is TGCGCCAGCAGATCGGGGTTGGCAGATACGCAGTATTTT. Translated, it gives CASRSGLADTQYF.